Presented here are 19 T cell receptor beta chains from one specimen sequenced in a study of blood T cells in healthy people across ages (dated by TCRdb to the mid-2010s). To prepare the library, 5' RACE was applied. Data came from an Illumina HiSeq 2500. The second PCR ran for roughly 7 to 12 cycles and used a J-beta primer mix along with a sample-barcoded 5' primer. TCRdb's own reprocessing of the public reads used fastp at Q25 and MiXCR and kept productive beta chains. Entries that share a CDR3 protein sequence are merged under the most common genes and DNA. The sample table holds 1 million to 1.2 million distinct CDR3 sequences, of which around two fifths were seen once. The top ten clones comprise around 12% of the sample. The source material was blood. All receptors come from a man aged 18-30 years in good health.

The genes are TRBV5-1 and TRBJ1-1; unclear D gene. The V end was cut by 0 bases, the J end by 6 bases, with 12 bases between. In germline, CDR1 is SGHRS, CDR2 YFSETQ. This CDR3 region has 14 residues. CDR3 region: CASSLGASGAEAFF. In DNA form, the CDR3 reads TGCGCCAGCAGCTTGGGGGCCTCTGGGGCTGAAGCTTTCTTT.

The chain uses TRBV20-1 and TRBJ2-5; a weak D match, TRBD1 (5 bases). Trimming stripped 4 bases from V and 2 bases from J, with 11 bases between. Germline V lookup: CDR1 DFQATT, CDR2 SNEGSKA (reference sequence). The CDR3 consists of 13 residues. CDR3 sequence reads: CSATITGQETQYF. The CDR3 region has the DNA TGCAGTGCTACCATAACAGGACAAGAGACCCAGTACTTC.

The chain employs TRBV20-1 and TRBJ1-2; TRBD1 agrees at 8 bases. Trimming removed 2 bases from V and 4 bases from J; junction bases left unmatched: 6. The length of the CDR3 is 14 residues. Germline CDR1 is DFQATT and CDR2 is SNEGSKA (reference sequence). In nucleotides, the CDR3 is TGCAGTGCTAGACCCGGGACAGGTCCCTATGGCTACACCTTC. This encodes CSARPGTGPYGYTF.

CDR3 protein: CSAIADRGFTEAFF. The CDR3 bases are TGCAGTGCCATCGCCGACAGGGGATTCACTGAAGCTTTCTTT. This chain uses TRBV20-1 with TRBJ1-1; 8 nucleotides line up with TRBD1. The CDR3 has 14 amino acids. Germline V lookup: CDR1 DFQATT, CDR2 SNEGSKA (reference sequence). V lost 6 bases, J lost 4 bases, and 10 bases stayed unmatched.

The chain employs TRBV20-1 and TRBJ2-5; 7 bases are a match to TRBD1. This CDR3 contains 13 residues. Germline V gene lookup returns CDR1 DFQATT and CDR2 SNEGSKA (reference sequence). The J segment lost 2 bases and the V segment lost 1 base, leaving 1 base of the junction unmatched. The CDR3 spells CSARVTGQETQYF. Here the CDR3 DNA reads TGCAGTGCTAGAGTGACAGGGCAAGAGACCCAGTACTTC.

This chain uses TRBV20-1 with TRBJ2-3; D may be TRBD1 or TRBD2 (5 bases each). The germline V and J ends were trimmed by 4 bases and 4 bases, with 18 bases remaining between them. The CDR3 consists of 15 residues. Germline CDR1 DFQATT, CDR2 SNEGSKA (reference sequence). DNA of the CDR3: TGCAGTGCTATGAGGGGCAGGAGAGGAGCAGATACGCAGTATTTT. Amino acid sequence: CSAMRGRRGADTQYF.

This chain joins TRBV4-2 and TRBJ2-2; 10 bases are shared with TRBD2. This CDR3 region has 16 residues. CDR1 is LGHNA and CDR2 is YNFKEQ in the germline V gene. V lost 0 bases and J lost 4; bases outside the gene matches: 2. The CDR3 sequence is CASSQDSGGPTGELFF. Here the CDR3 DNA reads TGTGCCAGCAGCCAAGATAGCGGGGGGCCCACCGGGGAGCTGTTTTTT.

With regard to this clonotype: With a much larger clone just one base away, this may be a read error. The chain links TRBV29-1 to TRBJ2-3; D unclear. This CDR3 has 10 amino acids. Looked up from germline, CDR1 is SQVTM and CDR2 is ANQGSEA. For the CDR3, the DNA is TGCAGCGCGGGTATCGATACGCAGTGTTTT. Protein: CSAGIDTQCF.

This chain uses TRBV2 with TRBJ1-1; tentatively, D is TRBD1 (6 bases). The V end was cut by 5 bases, the J end by 6 bases, with 10 bases between. The V gene's germline CDR1 is SNHLY and CDR2 FYNNEI. This CDR3 is built from 12 residues. The CDR3 region is CASSTGRPEAFF. DNA of the CDR3: TGTGCCAGCAGTACAGGGAGGCCTGAAGCTTTCTTT.

This clonotype was observed a handful of times. The DNA for the CDR3 is TGTGCCAGCAGTGAAGCGGACAGGGTAGATGAAGCTTTCTTT. It encodes CASSEADRVDEAFF. The chain couples TRBV2 to TRBJ1-1, with 8 bases identical to TRBD1. The CDR3 has 14 amino acids. Per germline, CDR1 SNHLY and CDR2 FYNNEI. V shed 0 bases, J shed 7 bases, and the junction held 4 bases outside the gene matches.

This rearrangement joins TRBV29-1 to TRBJ2-1; D is perhaps TRBD1 or TRBD2 (5 bases each). Trimming cost V 7 bases and J 4 bases, with 26 bases left between them. The CDR3 is 17 amino acids. CDR1 SQVTM and CDR2 ANQGSEA come from the germline V gene. The CDR3 coding sequence is TGCAGCGCAGATCGCCGGGGCGATAAACTGGGTTACAATGAGCAGTTCTTC. Its protein is CSADRRGDKLGYNEQFF.

The chain employs TRBV6-1 and TRBJ2-1; D is possibly TRBD1 or TRBD2 (5 bases each). The germline V and J ends were trimmed by 0 bases and 4 bases, with 13 bases remaining between them. The CDR3 runs 16 residues. CDR1 MNHNS and CDR2 SASEGT come from the germline V gene. CDR3 in DNA: TGTGCCAGCAGTGAAGCCCCCCGCGAGGGGTACAATGAGCAGTTCTTC. Translated: CASSEAPREGYNEQFF.

This clonotype was found a few times. The V call is TRBV29-1, the J call TRBJ1-2; TRBD1 is a possible D gene (6 bases). Trimming left V 6 bases short and J 4 bases short, with 15 bases between. The CDR3 is 13 amino acids. The germline gives CDR1 SQVTM, CDR2 ANQGSEA. The CDR3, as DNA: TGCAGCGTCGGATTACAGGGAGTCTATGGCTACACCTTC. It yields the protein CSVGLQGVYGYTF.

This clonotype has only a few counts. The chain uses TRBV7-8 and TRBJ1-2; TRBD1 matches 10 bases. Germline values: CDR1 SGHVS, CDR2 FQNEAQ. J lost 8 bases, V lost 3 bases, and 9 bases had no gene match. The CDR3 extends over 15 amino acids. CDR3 in amino acids: CASSLGQGLYGGYTF. DNA for the CDR3: TGTGCCAGCAGCTTGGGACAGGGGTTGTATGGCGGCTACACCTTC.

This clonotype was found many times. The V and J genes are TRBV19 and TRBJ2-6, with D hard to call. The V and J ends lost 7 bases and 0 bases respectively, with 10 bases between them. Germline V lookup: CDR1 LNHDA, CDR2 SQIVND (reference sequence). The CDR3 runs 15 residues. CDR3 sequence reads: CASTRWGSGANVLTF. The CDR3 DNA is TGTGCCAGTACCCGGTGGGGCTCTGGGGCCAACGTCCTGACTTTC.

CDR3 nucleotide sequence: TGTGCCAGTGGGGGCTCCCCACCTGACAATGAGCAGTACTTC. Translating gives CASGGSPPDNEQYF. The chain is built from TRBV6-6 and TRBJ2-1; a weak D match, TRBD1 (6 bases). The DNA end lines up better with TRBJ2-7; the J call may be wrong. The germline CDR1 and CDR2 sequences are MNHNY and SVGAGI (reference sequence). The CDR3 contains 14 residues.

This clonotype was recorded a few times. The V gene is TRBV20-1, the J gene TRBJ2-1; TRBD1 aligns across 11 bases. The CDR3 totals 15 residues. V shed 6 bases, J shed 2 bases, and the junction held 6 bases outside the gene matches. Germline V gene sequence: CDR1 DFQATT, CDR2 SNEGSKA (reference sequence). The CDR3 is CSATGQGATYNEQFF. DNA for the CDR3: TGCAGTGCGACCGGACAGGGGGCTACCTACAATGAGCAGTTCTTC.

This chain links TRBV18 with TRBJ2-2, with D unclear. Germline values: CDR1 KGHSH, CDR2 LQKENI. Trimming took 2 bases from V and 6 from J, leaving 16 bases between them. The CDR3 sequence is 16 residues long. The CDR3 here is CASSPEAGLSPGELFF. In nucleotides, the CDR3 is TGTGCCAGCTCACCAGAGGCAGGTCTTTCACCCGGGGAGCTGTTTTTT.

The chain uses TRBV18 and TRBJ1-6, with 8 bases fitting TRBD1. There are 16 residues in the CDR3. Germline loops: CDR1 KGHSH, CDR2 LQKENI. J was trimmed by 5 bases and V by 2 bases; bases with no gene match: 5. The CDR3 region is CASSPAGTGDNSPLHF. The CDR3 nucleotides are TGTGCCAGCTCACCAGCCGGGACAGGCGATAATTCACCCCTCCACTTT.